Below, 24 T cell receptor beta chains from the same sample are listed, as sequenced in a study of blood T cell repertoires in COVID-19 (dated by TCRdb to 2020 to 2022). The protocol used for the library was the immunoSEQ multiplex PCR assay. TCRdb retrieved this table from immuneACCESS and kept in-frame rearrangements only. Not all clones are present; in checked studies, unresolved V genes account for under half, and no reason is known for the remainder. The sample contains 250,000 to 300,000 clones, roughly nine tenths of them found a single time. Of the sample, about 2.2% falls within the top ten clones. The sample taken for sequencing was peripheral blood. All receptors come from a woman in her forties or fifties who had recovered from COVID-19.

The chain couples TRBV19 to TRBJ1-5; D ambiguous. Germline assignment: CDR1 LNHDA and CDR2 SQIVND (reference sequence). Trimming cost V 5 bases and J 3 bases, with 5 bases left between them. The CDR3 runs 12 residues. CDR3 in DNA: TGTGCCAGTAGTGCCTACAATCAGCCCCAGCATTTT. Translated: CASSAYNQPQHF.

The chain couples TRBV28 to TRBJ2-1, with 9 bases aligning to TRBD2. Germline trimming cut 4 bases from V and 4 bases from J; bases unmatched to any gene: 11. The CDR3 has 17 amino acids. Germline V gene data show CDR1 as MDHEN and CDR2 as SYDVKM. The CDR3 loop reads CASSSTSGRGSYNEQFF. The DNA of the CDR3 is TGTGCCAGCAGTTCGACTAGCGGCCGAGGCTCATACAATGAGCAGTTCTTC.

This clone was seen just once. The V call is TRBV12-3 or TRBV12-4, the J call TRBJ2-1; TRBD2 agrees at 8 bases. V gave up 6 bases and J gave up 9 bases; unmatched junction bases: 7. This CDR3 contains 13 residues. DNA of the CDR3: TGTGCCAGCAGAGCGGGAGTTAGCAGTGAGCAGTTCTTC. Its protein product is CASRAGVSSEQFF.

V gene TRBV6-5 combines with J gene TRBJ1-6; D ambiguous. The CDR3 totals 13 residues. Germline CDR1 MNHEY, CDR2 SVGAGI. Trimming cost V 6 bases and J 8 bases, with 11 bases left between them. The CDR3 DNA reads TGTGCCAGCAGGCGGGGATTCGATTCACCCCTCCACTTT. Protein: CASRRGFDSPLHF.

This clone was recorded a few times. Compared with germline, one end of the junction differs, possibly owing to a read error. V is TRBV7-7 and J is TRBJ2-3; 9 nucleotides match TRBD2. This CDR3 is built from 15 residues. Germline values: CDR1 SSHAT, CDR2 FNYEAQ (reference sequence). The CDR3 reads CASSRTSGSTDTQYF. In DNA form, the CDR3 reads TGTGCTAGCAGCCGTACTAGCGGGAGCACAGATACGCAGTATTTT.

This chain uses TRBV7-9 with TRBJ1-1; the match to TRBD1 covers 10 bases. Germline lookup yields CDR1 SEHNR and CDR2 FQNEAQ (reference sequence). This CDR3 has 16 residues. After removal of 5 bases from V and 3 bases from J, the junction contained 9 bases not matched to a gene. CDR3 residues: CASSPGDRGWYTEAFF. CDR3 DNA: TGTGCCAGCAGCCCCGGGGACAGGGGCTGGTACACTGAAGCTTTCTTT.

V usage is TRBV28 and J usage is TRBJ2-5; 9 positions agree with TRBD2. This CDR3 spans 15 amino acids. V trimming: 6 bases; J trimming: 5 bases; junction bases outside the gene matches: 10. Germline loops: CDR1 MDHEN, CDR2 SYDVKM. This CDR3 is CASRARAGGFETQYF. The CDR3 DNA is TGTGCCAGCAGGGCGAGGGCGGGAGGGTTCGAGACCCAGTACTTC. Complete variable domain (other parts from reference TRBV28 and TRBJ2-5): DVKVTQSSRYLVKRTGEKVFLECVQDMDHENMFWYRQDPGLGLRLIYFSYDVKMKEKGDIPEGYSVSREKKERFSLILESASTNQTSMYLCASRARAGGFETQYFGPGTRLLVL.

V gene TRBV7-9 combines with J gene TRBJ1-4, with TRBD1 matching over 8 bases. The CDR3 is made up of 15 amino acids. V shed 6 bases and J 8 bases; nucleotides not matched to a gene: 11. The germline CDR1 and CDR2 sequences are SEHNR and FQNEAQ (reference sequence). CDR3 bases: TGTGCCAGCAGTCCCGGACAGGGAGGTTTCGAAAAACTGTTTTTT. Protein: CASSPGQGGFEKLFF.

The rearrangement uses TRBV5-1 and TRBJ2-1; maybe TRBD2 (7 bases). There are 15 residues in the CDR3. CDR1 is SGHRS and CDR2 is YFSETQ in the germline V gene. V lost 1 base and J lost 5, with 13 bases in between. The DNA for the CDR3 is TGCGCCAGCAGCTTGTTGCGGGGGCTGCACAATGAGCAGTTCTTC. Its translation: CASSLLRGLHNEQFF. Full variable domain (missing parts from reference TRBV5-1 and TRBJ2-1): KAGVTQTPRYLIKTRGQQVTLSCSPISGHRSVSWYQQTPGQGLQFLFEYFSETQRNKGNFPGRFSGRQFSNSRSEMNVSTLELGDSALYLCASSLLRGLHNEQFFGPGTRLTVL.

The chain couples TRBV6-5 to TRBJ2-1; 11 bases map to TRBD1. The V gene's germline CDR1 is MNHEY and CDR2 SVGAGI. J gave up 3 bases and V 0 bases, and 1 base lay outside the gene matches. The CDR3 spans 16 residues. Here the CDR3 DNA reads TGTGCCAGCAGTTACTCGGGGACAGGGGGCTACAATGAGCAGTTCTTC. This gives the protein CASSYSGTGGYNEQFF.

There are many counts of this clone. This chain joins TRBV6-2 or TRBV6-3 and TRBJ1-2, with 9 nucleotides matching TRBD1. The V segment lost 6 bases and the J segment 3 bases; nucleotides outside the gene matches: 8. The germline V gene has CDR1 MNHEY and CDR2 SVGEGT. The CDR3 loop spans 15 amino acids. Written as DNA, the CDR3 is TGTGCCAGCAGCCGAAGGACAGGGGTGCACTATGGCTACACCTTC. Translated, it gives CASSRRTGVHYGYTF.

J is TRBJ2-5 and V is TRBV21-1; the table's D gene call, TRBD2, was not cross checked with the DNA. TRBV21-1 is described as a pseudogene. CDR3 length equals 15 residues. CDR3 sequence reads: CASSKGSGGGGTQYF. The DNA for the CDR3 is TGTGCCAGCAGCAAGGGGTCGGGGGGCGGAGGGACCCAGTACTTC.

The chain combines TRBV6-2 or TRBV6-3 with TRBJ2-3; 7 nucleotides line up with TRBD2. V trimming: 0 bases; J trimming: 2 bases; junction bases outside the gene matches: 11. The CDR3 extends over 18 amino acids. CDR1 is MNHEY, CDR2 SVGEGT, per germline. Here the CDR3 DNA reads TGTGCCAGCAGTTACTCGAGCTCAGCGGGAAGCCTCACAGATACGCAGTATTTT. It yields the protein CASSYSSSAGSLTDTQYF.

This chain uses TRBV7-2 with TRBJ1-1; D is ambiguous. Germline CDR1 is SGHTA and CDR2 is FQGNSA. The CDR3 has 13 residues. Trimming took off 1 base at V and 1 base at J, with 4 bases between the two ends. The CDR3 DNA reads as TGTGCCAGCAGCTTAGTCCGGAACACTGAAGCTTTCTTT. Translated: CASSLVRNTEAFF.

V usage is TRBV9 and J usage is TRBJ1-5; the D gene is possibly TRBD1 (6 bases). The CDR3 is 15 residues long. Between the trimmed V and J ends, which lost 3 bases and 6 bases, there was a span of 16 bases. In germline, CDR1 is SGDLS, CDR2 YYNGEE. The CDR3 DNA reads TGTGCCAGCAGCGAGGGGATCACAGGGAGTCAGCCCCAGCATTTT. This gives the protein CASSEGITGSQPQHF.

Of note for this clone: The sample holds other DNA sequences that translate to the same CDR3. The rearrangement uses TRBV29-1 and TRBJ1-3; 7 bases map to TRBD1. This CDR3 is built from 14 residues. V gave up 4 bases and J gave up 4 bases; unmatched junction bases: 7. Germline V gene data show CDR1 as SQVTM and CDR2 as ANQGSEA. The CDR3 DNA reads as TGCAGCGTTGGCCTCGGACAGGCGGGAAACACCATATATTTT. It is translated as CSVGLGQAGNTIYF.

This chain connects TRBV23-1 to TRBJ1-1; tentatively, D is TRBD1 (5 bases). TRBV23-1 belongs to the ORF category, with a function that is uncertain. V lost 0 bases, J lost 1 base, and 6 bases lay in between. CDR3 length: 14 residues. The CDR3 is CASSQSTGNTEAFF. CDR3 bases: TGCGCCAGCAGTCAATCTACAGGGAACACTGAAGCTTTCTTT.

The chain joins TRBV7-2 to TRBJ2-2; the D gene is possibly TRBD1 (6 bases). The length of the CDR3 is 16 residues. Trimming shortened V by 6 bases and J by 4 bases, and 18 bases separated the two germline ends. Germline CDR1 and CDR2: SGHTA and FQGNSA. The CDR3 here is CASRRWGQIITGELFF. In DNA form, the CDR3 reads TGTGCCAGCAGGAGATGGGGGCAGATAATCACCGGGGAGCTGTTTTTT.

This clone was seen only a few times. For the CDR3, the DNA is TGTGCCAGCAGCGACCGGGACTCTGATGTTATTACGCAGTATTTT. Its protein is CASSDRDSDVITQYF. This rearrangement joins TRBV9 to TRBJ2-3; weak D call: TRBD2 (6 bases). V lost 3 bases to trimming and J lost 8 bases, with 19 bases between them. Per germline, CDR1 SGDLS and CDR2 YYNGEE. The CDR3 covers 15 residues.

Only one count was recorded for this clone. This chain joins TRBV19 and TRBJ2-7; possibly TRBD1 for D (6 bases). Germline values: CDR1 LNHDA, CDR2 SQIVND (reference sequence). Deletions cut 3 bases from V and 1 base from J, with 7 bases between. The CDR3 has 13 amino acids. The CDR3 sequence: CASSIQGSYEQYF. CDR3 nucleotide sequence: TGTGCCAGTAGTATCCAGGGGTCCTACGAGCAGTACTTC. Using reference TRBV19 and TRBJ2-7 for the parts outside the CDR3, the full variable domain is DGGITQSPKYLFRKEGQNVTLSCEQNLNHDAMYWYRQDPGQGLRLIYYSQIVNDFQKGDIAEGYSVSREKKESFPLTVTSAQKNPTAFYLCASSIQGSYEQYFGPGTRLTVT.

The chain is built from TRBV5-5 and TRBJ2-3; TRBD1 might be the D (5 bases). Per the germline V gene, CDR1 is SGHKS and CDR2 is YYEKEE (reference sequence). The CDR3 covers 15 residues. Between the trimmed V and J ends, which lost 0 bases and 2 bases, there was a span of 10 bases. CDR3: CASSLAGRLTDTQYF. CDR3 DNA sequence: TGTGCCAGCAGCTTGGCAGGGCGGCTCACAGATACGCAGTATTTT.

The CDR3: CASTTSSVEQFF. The CDR3 DNA reads TGTGCCAGCACCACTAGCTCAGTTGAGCAGTTCTTC. The chain uses TRBV11-2 and TRBJ2-1, with D possibly TRBD2 on 6 matching bases. CDR1 SGHAT and CDR2 FQNNGV come from the germline V gene. This CDR3 comprises 12 residues. V dropped 7 bases and J dropped 9 bases, with 13 bases sitting between them.

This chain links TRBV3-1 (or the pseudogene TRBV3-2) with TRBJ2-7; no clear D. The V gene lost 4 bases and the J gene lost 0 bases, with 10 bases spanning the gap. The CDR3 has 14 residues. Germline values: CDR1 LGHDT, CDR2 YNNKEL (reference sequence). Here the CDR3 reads CASSPRRISYEQYF. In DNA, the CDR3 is TGTGCCAGCAGCCCCCGTAGAATCTCCTACGAGCAGTACTTC.

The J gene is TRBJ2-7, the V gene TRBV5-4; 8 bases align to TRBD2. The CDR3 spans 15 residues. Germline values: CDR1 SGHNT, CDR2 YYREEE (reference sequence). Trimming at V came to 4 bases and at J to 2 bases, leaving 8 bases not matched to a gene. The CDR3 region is CASSVWRGAAYEQYF. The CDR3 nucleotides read TGTGCCAGCAGCGTCTGGCGGGGGGCTGCCTACGAGCAGTACTTC. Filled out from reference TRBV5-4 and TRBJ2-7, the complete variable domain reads ETGVTQSPTHLIKTRGQQVTLRCSSQSGHNTVSWYQQALGQGPQFIFQYYREEENGRGNFPPRFSGLQFPNYSSELNVNALELDDSALYLCASSVWRGAAYEQYFGPGTRLTVT.